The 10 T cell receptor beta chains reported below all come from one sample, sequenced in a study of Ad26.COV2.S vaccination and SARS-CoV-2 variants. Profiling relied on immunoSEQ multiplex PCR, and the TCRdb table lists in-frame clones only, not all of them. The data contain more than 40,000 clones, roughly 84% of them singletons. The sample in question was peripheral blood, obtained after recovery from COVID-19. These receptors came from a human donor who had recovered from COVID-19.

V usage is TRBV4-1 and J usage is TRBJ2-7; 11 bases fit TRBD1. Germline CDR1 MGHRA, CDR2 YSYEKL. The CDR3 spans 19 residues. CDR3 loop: CPPRRRDRGASGDLYEQYV. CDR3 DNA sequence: TGCCCCCCCCGCCGGCGGGACAGGGGGGCTAGCGGGGACCTCTACGAGCAGTACGTC.

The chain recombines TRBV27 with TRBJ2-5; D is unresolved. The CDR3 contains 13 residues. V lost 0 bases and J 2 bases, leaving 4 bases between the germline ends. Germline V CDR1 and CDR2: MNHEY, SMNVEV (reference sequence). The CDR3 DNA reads TGTGCCAGCAGTTTATCGACTCAAGAGACCCAGTACTTC. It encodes CASSLSTQETQYF.

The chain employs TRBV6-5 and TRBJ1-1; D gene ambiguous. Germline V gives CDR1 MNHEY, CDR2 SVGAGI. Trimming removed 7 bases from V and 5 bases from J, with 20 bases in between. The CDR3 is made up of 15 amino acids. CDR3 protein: CASTSSAGSWTEAFF. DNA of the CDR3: TGTGCCAGCACCTCTTCCGCCGGGAGCTGGACTGAAGCTTTCTTT.

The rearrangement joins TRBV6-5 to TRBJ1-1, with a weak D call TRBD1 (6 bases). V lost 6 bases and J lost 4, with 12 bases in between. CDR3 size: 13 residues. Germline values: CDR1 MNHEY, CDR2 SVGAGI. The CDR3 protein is CASSHGQFTEAFF. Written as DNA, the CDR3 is TGTGCCAGCAGCCATGGACAGTTCACTGAAGCTTTCTTT.

The CDR3 DNA reads as TGTGCCAGCAGTTACTGGAGAGATACGCAGTATTTT. It codes for CASSYWRDTQYF. The rearrangement uses TRBV6-2 or TRBV6-3 and TRBJ2-3, with no clear D. This CDR3 contains 12 residues. V was trimmed by 1 base and J by 5 bases, leaving 4 bases between them. Germline values: CDR1 MNHEY, CDR2 SVGEGT.

The CDR3 sequence is CASSIGTVPNQHF. CDR3 nucleotide sequence: TGTGCCAGTAGTATCGGGACAGTCCCGAACCAGCATTTT. The rearrangement links TRBV19 to TRBJ1-5; 7 bases are a match to TRBD1. The CDR3 covers 13 residues. V lost 3 bases and J lost 12; bases outside the gene matches: 8. Germline-derived CDR1 and CDR2 are LNHDA and SQIVND (reference sequence).

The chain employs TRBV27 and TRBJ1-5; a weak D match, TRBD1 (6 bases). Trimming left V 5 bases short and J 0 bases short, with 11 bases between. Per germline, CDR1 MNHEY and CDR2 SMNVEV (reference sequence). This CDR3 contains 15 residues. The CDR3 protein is CASSTGTYSNQPQHF. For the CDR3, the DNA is TGTGCCAGCAGTACAGGGACCTATAGCAATCAGCCCCAGCATTTT.

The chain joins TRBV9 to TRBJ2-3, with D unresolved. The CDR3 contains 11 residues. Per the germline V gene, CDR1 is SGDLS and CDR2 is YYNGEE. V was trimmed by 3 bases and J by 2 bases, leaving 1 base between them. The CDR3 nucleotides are TGTGCCAGCAGCGCCACAGATACGCAGTATTTT. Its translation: CASSATDTQYF.

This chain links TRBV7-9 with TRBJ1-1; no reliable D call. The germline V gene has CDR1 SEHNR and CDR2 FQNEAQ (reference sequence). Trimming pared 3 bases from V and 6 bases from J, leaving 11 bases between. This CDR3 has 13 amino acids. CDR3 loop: CASSFSLDAEAFF. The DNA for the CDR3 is TGTGCCAGCAGCTTCTCGCTGGACGCTGAAGCTTTCTTT.

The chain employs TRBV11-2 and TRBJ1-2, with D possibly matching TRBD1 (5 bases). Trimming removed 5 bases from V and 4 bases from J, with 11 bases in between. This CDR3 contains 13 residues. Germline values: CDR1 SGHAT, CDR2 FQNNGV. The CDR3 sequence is CASSRDRLYGYTF. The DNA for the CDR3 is TGTGCCAGCAGCCGCGACAGACTCTATGGCTACACCTTC.